This T cell receptor beta chain came from a study of blood T cell repertoires in COVID-19. Overall study: Nucleic acid was either cDNA or gDNA, and it came from T cells, B-cell-depleted T cells, or PBMCs.

Data came from immunoSEQ multiplex PCR; TCRdb stores just in-frame clones and leaves some out. The table shows approximately 230,000 clones, with 65% to 90% occurring only once. From germline, CDR1 is SGHTA and CDR2 FQGNSA. The CDR3 consists of 15 residues. The V gene end was trimmed by 0 bases and the J gene end by 4 bases; junction bases not matched to a gene: 5. This clonotype originated in a man between 18 and 35 years old who had recovered from COVID-19. The chain uses TRBV7-2 and TRBJ2-5, with 7 bases matching TRBD2. Material for sequencing was PBMCs or T cells enriched from blood (not recorded which). CDR3 protein: CASSLAGLGVETQYF. In DNA form, the CDR3 reads TGTGCCAGCAGCTTAGCTGGACTAGGGGTAGAGACCCAGTACTTC.